A selection of T cell receptor beta chains follows, all from one sample in a study of cytomegalovirus exposure and HLA in healthy donors. The method was immunoSEQ multiplex PCR; TCRdb's version includes in-frame clones alone and lacks a portion of them. The sample carries about 120,000 clones, around 72% recorded once. The specimen sequenced was PBMCs. Source of these receptors: a woman aged 40 to 49 in good health and CMV-seropositive. The CDR3 runs from the conserved cysteine through the conserved F or W. Each record gives: CDR3 protein, CDR3 DNA, D gene, clone size, V gene, J gene. D genes are given only for firm matches. Part of the rows lack a size; the others show once, few, many or a class for expanded clones.

cdr3_aa: CASSAAGGETQYF
cdr3_nt: TGTGCCAGCAGCGCAGCGGGGGGGGAGACCCAGTACTTC
d_call: TRBD2
clone_size: -
v_call: TRBV6-1
j_call: TRBJ2-5

cdr3_aa: CASSLDTGSGANVLTF
cdr3_nt: TGCGCCAGCAGCTTGGATACAGGGTCTGGGGCCAACGTCCTGACTTTC
d_call: -
clone_size: -
v_call: TRBV5-1
j_call: TRBJ2-6

cdr3_aa: CASSPGTSGGPAHKNIQYF
cdr3_nt: TGCGCCAGCAGCCCCGGGACTAGCGGGGGTCCCGCACACAAAAACATTCAGTACTTC
d_call: TRBD2
clone_size: once
v_call: TRBV4-1
j_call: TRBJ2-4

cdr3_aa: CAISGGLGLSEAFF
cdr3_nt: TGTGCCATCAGTGGAGGCTTGGGGCTTTCTGAAGCTTTCTTT
d_call: -
clone_size: -
v_call: TRBV10-3
j_call: TRBJ1-1

cdr3_aa: CASSPNLRGGYTF
cdr3_nt: TGTGCCAGCAGTCCGAACTTAAGGGGAGGCTACACCTTC
d_call: -
clone_size: -
v_call: TRBV27
j_call: TRBJ1-2

cdr3_aa: CASSLASPGFSYEQYF
cdr3_nt: TGCGCCAGCAGCTTGGCATCTCCAGGGTTCTCCTACGAGCAGTACTTC
d_call: -
clone_size: -
v_call: TRBV5-1
j_call: TRBJ2-7

cdr3_aa: CASSALSGSAADTQYF
cdr3_nt: TGCGCCAGCAGCGCCCTCAGCGGGTCGGCCGCAGATACGCAGTATTTT
d_call: -
clone_size: -
v_call: TRBV5-1
j_call: TRBJ2-3

cdr3_aa: CASSSERGAYEQYF
cdr3_nt: TGTGCCAGCAGTTCAGAGAGAGGAGCCTACGAGCAGTACTTC
d_call: -
clone_size: -
v_call: TRBV7-8
j_call: TRBJ2-7

cdr3_aa: CASSPGRGTEAFF
cdr3_nt: TGTGCCAGCAGCCCCGGAAGGGGTACTGAAGCTTTCTTT
d_call: -
clone_size: few
v_call: TRBV27
j_call: TRBJ1-1

cdr3_aa: CSVVRGIPAPEAFF
cdr3_nt: TGCAGCGTTGTCCGCGGGATACCCGCCCCGGAAGCTTTCTTT
d_call: -
clone_size: -
v_call: TRBV29-1
j_call: TRBJ1-1

cdr3_aa: CAISNQISGNTIYF
cdr3_nt: TGTGCCATCAGCAACCAGATCTCTGGAAACACCATATATTTT
d_call: -
clone_size: -
v_call: TRBV10-3
j_call: TRBJ1-3

cdr3_aa: CASSLGYRGPFSADQTF
cdr3_nt: TGTGCCAGCAGCTTAGGTTACAGGGGTCCTTTTTCGGCCGATCAGACTTTC
d_call: TRBD1
clone_size: few
v_call: TRBV11-2
j_call: TRBJ2-6

cdr3_aa: CASSVDRPNTEAFF
cdr3_nt: TGTGCCAGCAGTGTGGACAGGCCGAACACTGAAGCTTTCTTT
d_call: TRBD1
clone_size: -
v_call: TRBV6-1
j_call: TRBJ1-1

cdr3_aa: CASSSDRGDGYTF
cdr3_nt: TGCGCCAGCAGCTCGGACAGGGGGGACGGCTACACCTTC
d_call: TRBD1
clone_size: once
v_call: TRBV5-1
j_call: TRBJ1-2

cdr3_aa: CASSQGLNNEQFF
cdr3_nt: TGTGCCAGCAGTCAGGGACTTAACAATGAGCAGTTCTTC
d_call: -
clone_size: -
v_call: TRBV2
j_call: TRBJ2-1

cdr3_aa: CASSVGLAGASYEQYF
cdr3_nt: TGTGCCAGCAGCGTAGGGCTAGCGGGAGCCTCATACGAGCAGTACTTC
d_call: TRBD2
clone_size: -
v_call: TRBV9
j_call: TRBJ2-7